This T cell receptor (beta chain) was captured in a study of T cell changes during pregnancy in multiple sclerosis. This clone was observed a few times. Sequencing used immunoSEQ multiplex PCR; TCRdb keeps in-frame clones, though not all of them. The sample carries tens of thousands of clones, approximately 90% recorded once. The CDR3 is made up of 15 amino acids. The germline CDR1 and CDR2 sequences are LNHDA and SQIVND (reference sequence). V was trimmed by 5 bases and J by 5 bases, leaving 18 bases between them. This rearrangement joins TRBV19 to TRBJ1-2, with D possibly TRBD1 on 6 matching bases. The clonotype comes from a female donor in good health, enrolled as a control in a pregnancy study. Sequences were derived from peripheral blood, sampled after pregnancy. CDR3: CASSSSGTHTYGYTF. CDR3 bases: TGTGCCAGTAGTTCATCCGGGACACATACTTATGGCTACACCTTC.